A single sample is the source of the 17 T cell receptor beta chains below, sequenced in a study of PD-1 blockade in classical Hodgkin lymphoma. Measured with immunoSEQ multiplex PCR; TCRdb has only the in-frame clones, and not every one. The data show approximately 150,000 clones, with just under 80% seen just once and roughly a tenth held by the top ten. In every patient, relapse followed autologous stem cell transplantation, while exposure to brentuximab vedotin differed. Here the sequenced sample was peripheral blood mononuclear cells (PBMCs), taken before the second cycle of nivolumab. These receptors all come from a human donor with classical Hodgkin lymphoma.

V usage is TRBV7-3 and J usage is TRBJ1-2, with D possibly TRBD1 on 5 matching bases. V lost 8 bases and J lost 2, with 9 bases in between. This CDR3 comprises 12 residues. Germline V gene sequence: CDR1 SGHTA, CDR2 FQGTGA. The CDR3 is CASGEGNYGYTF. Here the CDR3 DNA reads TGTGCCAGCGGGGAGGGGAACTATGGCTACACCTTC. The variable domain in full, with the rest retrieved from reference TRBV7-3 and TRBJ1-2, is GAGVSQTPSNKVTEKGKYVELRCDPISGHTALYWYRQSLGQGPEFLIYFQGTGAADDSGLPNDRFFAVRPEGSVSTLKIQRTERGDSAVYLCASGEGNYGYTFGSGTRLTVV.

This chain links TRBV18 with TRBJ2-2; 9 bases line up with TRBD2. V lost 3 bases, J lost 3 bases, and 5 bases stayed unmatched. The length of the CDR3 is 16 residues. Germline V lookup: CDR1 KGHSH, CDR2 LQKENI. CDR3 bases: TGTGCCAGCTCACCTCCTAGCGGGATAGACACCGGGGAGCTGTTTTTT. Encoded protein: CASSPPSGIDTGELFF.

This clone has more than one count but fewer than ten. The rearrangement joins TRBV5-1 to TRBJ2-3; 12 bases align to TRBD2. Germline assignment: CDR1 SGHRS and CDR2 YFSETQ. With 2 bases clipped from V and 1 base from J, the junction kept 2 bases outside the gene matches. The CDR3 contains 16 residues. The DNA of the CDR3 is TGCGCCAGCAGCTTACTAGCGGGGGGTGGCACAGATACGCAGTATTTT. This gives the protein CASSLLAGGGTDTQYF. Based on the CDR3 plus reference TRBV5-1 and TRBJ2-3, the full variable domain is KAGVTQTPRYLIKTRGQQVTLSCSPISGHRSVSWYQQTPGQGLQFLFEYFSETQRNKGNFPGRFSGRQFSNSRSEMNVSTLELGDSALYLCASSLLAGGGTDTQYFGPGTRLTVL.

This clone was found once. The V and J genes are TRBV7-2 and TRBJ2-3, with 8 bases that match TRBD2. The ends lost 7 bases at V and 3 bases at J; junction bases unmatched: 6. Germline V gives CDR1 SGHTA, CDR2 FQGNSA. This CDR3 is built from 14 residues. The CDR3: CASTPGLGTDTQYF. DNA for the CDR3: TGTGCCAGCACCCCGGGACTAGGAACAGATACGCAGTATTTT. The full variable domain, rest sourced from reference TRBV7-2 and TRBJ2-3, is GAGVSQSPSNKVTEKGKDVELRCDPISGHTALYWYRQSLGQGLEFLIYFQGNSAPDKSGLPSDRFSAERTGGSVSTLTIQRTQQEDSAVYLCASTPGLGTDTQYFGPGTRLTVL.

The genes are TRBV5-1 and TRBJ2-3, with a weak D call TRBD1 (6 bases). This CDR3 has 15 amino acids. CDR1 SGHRS and CDR2 YFSETQ come from the germline V gene. V dropped 2 bases and J dropped 1 base, with 11 bases sitting between them. The CDR3 protein is CASSFQTGGTDTQYF. The CDR3 nucleotides are TGCGCCAGCAGCTTTCAGACAGGCGGCACAGATACGCAGTATTTT.

J is TRBJ2-1 and V is TRBV11-2, with 7 positions matching TRBD2. This CDR3 spans 16 amino acids. J was trimmed by 3 bases and V by 3 bases; bases with no gene match: 8. CDR1 is SGHAT and CDR2 is FQNNGV in the germline V gene. CDR3 loop: CASSLPRLAYYNEQFF. CDR3 nucleotide sequence: TGTGCCAGCAGCTTGCCCCGACTAGCTTACTACAATGAGCAGTTCTTC.

The chain combines TRBV30 with TRBJ2-7; D remains unclear. The CDR3 has 13 residues. From germline, CDR1 is GTSNPN and CDR2 SVGIG (reference sequence). V lost 1 base and J lost 7, with 14 bases in between. DNA of the CDR3: TGTGCCTGGAGTGGGGGTTTCGGTGGTGAGCAGTACTTC. This codes for CAWSGGFGGEQYF.

V gene TRBV6-6 combines with J gene TRBJ2-5, with D perhaps matching TRBD1 (6 bases). Trimming removed 4 bases at V and 2 bases at J, with 11 bases between. Germline CDR1 reads MNHNY; CDR2 reads SVGAGI (reference sequence). The CDR3 spans 14 residues. The CDR3 nucleotides are TGTGCCAGCAGTTTAAGGGGACAACAAGAGACCCAGTACTTC. As protein: CASSLRGQQETQYF.

This clone has a single count. The CDR3 loop reads CATEPSGNTIYF. The CDR3 bases are TGTGCCACCGAACCGTCTGGAAACACCATATATTTT. This rearrangement joins TRBV10-3 to TRBJ1-3; D remains ambiguous. The CDR3 is 12 amino acids. Germline V gene lookup returns CDR1 ENHRY and CDR2 SYGVKD. Trimming stripped 10 bases from V and 1 base from J, with 8 bases between.

The rearrangement uses TRBV7-9 and TRBJ2-7; D gene unclear. The V end lost 1 base, the J end lost 2 bases, and 6 bases lay between the germline ends. The CDR3 consists of 13 residues. In germline, CDR1 is SEHNR, CDR2 FQNEAQ (reference sequence). In DNA form, the CDR3 reads TGTGCCAGCAGCTTAGAAGCACCCTACGAGCAGTACTTC. It is translated as CASSLEAPYEQYF.

The chain uses TRBV5-1 and TRBJ2-2; 10 bases map to TRBD2. The CDR3 extends over 17 amino acids. Trimming cost V 0 bases and J 4 bases; bases outside gene matches: 6. Germline-derived CDR1 and CDR2 are SGHRS and YFSETQ. The CDR3 reads CASSLVVAGGPTGELFF. Written as DNA, the CDR3 is TGCGCCAGCAGCTTGGTAGTAGCGGGAGGACCCACCGGGGAGCTGTTTTTT.

The chain uses TRBV7-9 and TRBJ2-3; no reliable D call. This CDR3 has 15 amino acids. V lost 0 bases and J 0 bases, leaving 7 bases between the germline ends. Germline lookup yields CDR1 SEHNR and CDR2 FQNEAQ (reference sequence). The CDR3 sequence: CASSLAIFSTDTQYF. The CDR3 DNA follows: TGTGCCAGCAGCTTAGCGATTTTCAGCACAGATACGCAGTATTTT.

V is TRBV7-3 and J is TRBJ1-1, with D possibly being TRBD1 (5 bases). CDR1 and CDR2 (germline): SGHTA, FQGTGA. The CDR3 has 16 amino acids. V dropped 2 bases and J dropped 0 bases, with 13 bases sitting between them. Written as DNA, the CDR3 is TGTGCCAGCAGCTTAGGCTGGGACCCCATGAACACTGAAGCTTTCTTT. It is translated as CASSLGWDPMNTEAFF.

The V gene is TRBV5-1, the J gene TRBJ2-5, with 10 bases identical to TRBD2. This CDR3 has 14 amino acids. Looked up from germline, CDR1 is SGHRS and CDR2 is YFSETQ. With V trimmed by 6 bases and J by 5 bases, 7 bases remained unmatched. In DNA form, the CDR3 reads TGCGCCAGCACGCCGGGACTAGCGTTGGAGACCCAGTACTTC. Translating gives CASTPGLALETQYF.

V and J are TRBV6-1 and TRBJ2-7, with D tentatively TRBD1 or TRBD2 (5 bases each). The ends were cut back, 7 bases at V and 3 bases at J, with 16 bases in the middle. The V gene's germline CDR1 is MNHNS and CDR2 SASEGT. This CDR3 region has 14 residues. Here the CDR3 reads CASNTPGTVYEQYF. CDR3 nucleotide sequence: TGTGCCAGCAACACCCCGGGGACGGTCTACGAGCAGTACTTC.

The chain couples TRBV5-1 to TRBJ1-6; D gene unclear. CDR1 and CDR2 (germline): SGHRS, YFSETQ. Trimming shortened V by 0 bases and J by 5 bases, and 6 bases separated the two germline ends. This CDR3 region has 14 residues. This CDR3 is CASSLAQHNSPLHF. CDR3 sequence (DNA): TGCGCCAGCAGCTTGGCTCAGCATAATTCACCCCTCCACTTT.

The CDR3 DNA is TGTGCCAGCAGCTTAGAGGGACAGTACGAGCAGTACTTC. Amino acids: CASSLEGQYEQYF. The chain is built from TRBV11-3 and TRBJ2-7; 7 nucleotides match TRBD1. Germline-derived CDR1 and CDR2 are SGHNT and YENEEA. This CDR3 region has 13 residues. With 0 bases clipped from V and 4 bases from J, the junction kept 0 bases outside the gene matches.